Ten or more counts support the clone carrying this T cell receptor (beta chain). The record originates from a study of glioma-infiltrating T cells. The iRepertoire nested amplicon-rescue multiplex PCR amplified TCR alpha and beta CDR3s from RNA. TCRdb reprocessed the multiplex PCR reads with MiXCR, giving one entry per CDR3 protein. The sample lists about 17,000 distinct CDR3 sequences; roughly 64% were seen once. The germline gives CDR1 SGHVS, CDR2 FNYEAQ. The CDR3 is 16 amino acids. The germline V and J ends were trimmed by 1 base and 0 bases, with 12 bases remaining between them. This clonotype was sampled from a human donor with low-grade glioma or glioblastoma, undergoing nonglioma brain surgery, or in good health (not recorded which). Source material: glioma tissue, nonneoplastic brain tissue, or PBMCs (not recorded which). This chain joins TRBV7-6 and TRBJ1-1; D is unresolved. The CDR3 sequence: CASSLVPAEMNTEAFF. CDR3 nucleotide sequence: TGTGCCAGCAGCTTAGTTCCGGCAGAAATGAACACTGAAGCTTTCTTT.